The 18 T cell receptor beta chains below were found in one sample sequenced in a study of T cell responses to AZD1222 COVID-19 vaccine. Data came from immunoSEQ multiplex PCR; TCRdb stores just in-frame clones and leaves some out. Of 100,000 to 150,000 clones listed, around 89% are singletons. The sample was peripheral blood, taken on day 0 of MenACWY control vaccination. All receptors come from an adult in good health.

The V gene is TRBV5-4, the J gene TRBJ1-1, with TRBD1 as a possible D gene (6 bases). This CDR3 comprises 14 residues. The V end was cut by 3 bases, the J end by 0 bases, with 9 bases between. Germline V lookup: CDR1 SGHNT, CDR2 YYREEE (reference sequence). CDR3 sequence: CASSWGAVNTEAFF. The CDR3 DNA reads as TGTGCCAGCAGCTGGGGGGCGGTGAACACTGAAGCTTTCTTT.

The V call is TRBV7-8, the J call TRBJ2-3; TRBD2 agrees at 10 bases. With 3 bases clipped from V and 3 bases from J, the junction kept 6 bases outside the gene matches. CDR3 length equals 16 residues. Germline V CDR1 and CDR2: SGHVS, FQNEAQ. The CDR3 region has the DNA TGTGCCAGCAGCTTGGGACTAGCGCGAACAACAGATACGCAGTATTTT. Its translation is CASSLGLARTTDTQYF.

This clone appeared once. V usage is TRBV18 and J usage is TRBJ1-2, with D perhaps matching TRBD1 (5 bases). The germline CDR1 and CDR2 sequences are KGHSH and LQKENI. Trimming pared 2 bases from V and 1 base from J, leaving 17 bases between. The CDR3 length is 17 residues. CDR3 in amino acids: CASSPVPRGGINYGYTF. CDR3 nucleotide sequence: TGTGCCAGCTCACCAGTCCCCCGGGGCGGGATTAACTATGGCTACACCTTC.

The rearrangement joins TRBV11-1 to TRBJ2-7, with 9 nucleotides matching TRBD2. Unmatched junction bases numbered 8, after V lost 5 bases and J lost 0 bases. Germline V lookup: CDR1 SGHAT, CDR2 FQDESV (reference sequence). The length of the CDR3 is 16 residues. As DNA, the CDR3 is TGTGCCAGCAGCCACAGAGGTAGCGGGAGCTCCTACGAGCAGTACTTC. It yields the protein CASSHRGSGSSYEQYF. Filled out from reference TRBV11-1 and TRBJ2-7, the complete variable domain reads EAEVAQSPRYKITEKSQAVAFWCDPISGHATLYWYRQILGQGPELLVQFQDESVVDDSQLPKDRFSAERLKGVDSTLKIQPAELGDSAMYLCASSHRGSGSSYEQYFGPGTRLTVT.

The chain joins TRBV24-1 to TRBJ2-3, with 7 bases matching TRBD2. In germline, CDR1 is KGHDR, CDR2 SFDVKD. V lost 8 bases and J lost 3; bases outside the gene matches: 13. The CDR3 is 16 amino acids. The CDR3 DNA reads TGTGCCACCACCCCGGGCGGGAGAGGGGCGACAGATACGCAGTATTTT. Amino acid sequence: CATTPGGRGATDTQYF.

This sequence joins TRBV6-2 or TRBV6-3 and TRBJ2-7; 9 nucleotides align to TRBD2. J lost 0 bases, V lost 4 bases, and 4 bases had no gene match. This CDR3 is built from 15 residues. CDR1 and CDR2 (germline): MNHEY, SVGEGT. For the CDR3, the DNA is TGTGCCAGCAGTTCGCCTAGCGGGACCTCCTACGAGCAGTACTTC. Translating it yields CASSSPSGTSYEQYF.

The V call is TRBV7-2, the J call TRBJ2-1, with D uncertain. This CDR3 comprises 15 residues. Germline lookup yields CDR1 SGHTA and CDR2 FQGNSA. The V end lost 1 base, the J end lost 4 bases, and 11 bases lay between the germline ends. The CDR3 DNA is TGTGCCAGCAGCTTAGAGCTTGGAAATTACAATGAGCAGTTCTTC. Its translation: CASSLELGNYNEQFF. The full variable domain, in which reference TRBV7-2 and TRBJ2-1 provide the parts outside the CDR3, is GAGVSQSPSNKVTEKGKDVELRCDPISGHTALYWYRQSLGQGLEFLIYFQGNSAPDKSGLPSDRFSAERTGGSVSTLTIQRTQQEDSAVYLCASSLELGNYNEQFFGPGTRLTVL.

This chain joins TRBV9 and TRBJ1-3; no reliable D call. Trimming took 5 bases from V and 3 from J, leaving 15 bases between them. The germline V gene has CDR1 SGDLS and CDR2 YYNGEE. The CDR3 is 15 residues long. CDR3 amino acids: CASSRVEGVGNTIYF. The CDR3 DNA reads TGTGCCAGCAGTCGGGTAGAAGGAGTTGGAAACACCATATATTTT.

Only one count was recorded for this clone. The rearrangement joins TRBV2 to TRBJ2-1; D might be TRBD2 (6 bases). Trimming removed 4 bases from V and 3 bases from J, with 10 bases in between. Germline V CDR1 and CDR2: SNHLY, FYNNEI. The CDR3 consists of 14 residues. As DNA, the CDR3 is TGTGCCAGCAGTGGGACTACCCTCTACAATGAGCAGTTCTTC. Translating gives CASSGTTLYNEQFF. The whole variable domain, filled in from reference TRBV2 and TRBJ2-1, reads EPEVTQTPSHQVTQMGQEVILRCVPISNHLYFYWYRQILGQKVEFLVSFYNNEISEKSEIFDDQFSVERPDGSNFTLKIRSTKLEDSAMYFCASSGTTLYNEQFFGPGTRLTVL.

V is TRBV24-1 and J is TRBJ2-1, with 7 bases that match TRBD2. V lost 3 bases and J lost 3; bases outside the gene matches: 4. The CDR3 consists of 15 residues. CDR1 is KGHDR, CDR2 SFDVKD, per germline. The CDR3 region has the DNA TGTGCCACCAGTGATCGGTCTAGCGGCTACAATGAGCAGTTCTTC. It codes for CATSDRSSGYNEQFF.

This chain joins TRBV6-5 and TRBJ2-1; tentatively, D is TRBD2 (6 bases). The ends were cut back, 0 bases at V and 8 bases at J, with 14 bases in the middle. Germline V gives CDR1 MNHEY, CDR2 SVGAGI. CDR3 length: 15 amino acids. This CDR3 reads CASSYSSGPMHEQFF. CDR3 nucleotides: TGTGCCAGCAGTTACTCTAGCGGCCCAATGCATGAGCAGTTCTTC.

The chain employs TRBV7-2 and TRBJ2-2, with 9 bases lining up with TRBD2. V shed 5 bases, J shed 1 base, and the junction held 5 bases outside the gene matches. The length of the CDR3 is 16 residues. Looked up from germline, CDR1 is SGHTA and CDR2 is FQGNSA. The CDR3 spells CASSPLLAGNTGELFF. The CDR3 region has the DNA TGTGCCAGCAGCCCACTACTAGCGGGGAACACCGGGGAGCTGTTTTTT.

The chain uses TRBV7-3 and TRBJ1-2; a possible D gene is TRBD1 (5 bases). The V end lost 5 bases, the J end lost 4 bases, and 20 bases lay between the germline ends. Germline V gene lookup returns CDR1 SGHTA and CDR2 FQGTGA. The CDR3 is 16 residues long. CDR3 in DNA: TGTGCCAGCAGCCCGAGCGGGGGTGTCGGGTCCTATGGCTACACCTTC. This encodes CASSPSGGVGSYGYTF.

This rearrangement joins TRBV19 to TRBJ2-1; TRBD2 agrees at 9 bases. V trimming: 8 bases; J trimming: 8 bases; junction bases outside the gene matches: 10. The CDR3 consists of 14 residues. Germline assignment: CDR1 LNHDA and CDR2 SQIVND (reference sequence). DNA of the CDR3: TGTGCCAGTCAATCGGGACTAGCTGAGGATGAGCAGTTCTTC. As protein: CASQSGLAEDEQFF.

This chain joins TRBV6-2 or TRBV6-3 and TRBJ1-1; D gene ambiguous. V shed 0 bases and J shed 1 base, with 12 bases lying between them. The CDR3 contains 16 residues. Germline V gene lookup returns CDR1 MNHEY and CDR2 SVGEGT. The CDR3 sequence is CASSYSSDPPNTEAFF. CDR3 coding DNA: TGTGCCAGCAGTTACTCGTCGGACCCACCGAACACTGAAGCTTTCTTT.

The J gene is TRBJ1-4, the V gene TRBV7-2; TRBD1 matches at 8 bases. This CDR3 has 14 amino acids. Looked up from germline, CDR1 is SGHTA and CDR2 is FQGNSA. Trimming took 5 bases from V and 3 from J; bases not matched to a gene: 2. The CDR3 spells CASSAGGSNEKLFF. DNA of the CDR3: TGTGCCAGCAGCGCAGGGGGCTCTAATGAAAAACTGTTTTTT. The full variable domain, in which reference TRBV7-2 and TRBJ1-4 provide the parts outside the CDR3, is GAGVSQSPSNKVTEKGKDVELRCDPISGHTALYWYRQSLGQGLEFLIYFQGNSAPDKSGLPSDRFSAERTGGSVSTLTIQRTQQEDSAVYLCASSAGGSNEKLFFGSGTQLSVL.

This chain uses TRBV27 with TRBJ2-3; no clear D gene. Germline values: CDR1 MNHEY, CDR2 SMNVEV (reference sequence). CDR3 length: 17 residues. V lost 5 bases and J 5 bases, leaving 23 bases between the germline ends. This CDR3 reads CASSPQWAVTAKDTQYF. The CDR3 nucleotides are TGTGCCAGCAGTCCCCAATGGGCGGTAACCGCGAAAGATACGCAGTATTTT.

The CDR3 is CASSFANSRWYF. The CDR3 DNA is TGTGCCAGCAGTTTTGCGAATTCAAGGTGGTACTTC. The rearrangement joins TRBV12-3 or TRBV12-4 to TRBJ2-7; the D is unclear. With 3 bases removed from V and 12 bases from J, the gap between germline ends came to 15 bases. This CDR3 comprises 12 residues.